This is a list of T cell receptor beta chains from one sample in a study of shared clonotypes between healthy human individuals. Only in-frame clones appear in the TCRdb table, and some are missing; sequencing was by immunoSEQ multiplex PCR. The table lists about 2.3 million clones, just over 90% of them singletons, with 0.39% in the top ten. The sequenced material came from naive CD4+ T cells from PBMCs. The receptors derive from a young man in good health. Some clones in this sample may be carry-over from other donors' samples. Each CDR3 is given with its conserved first and last residue. A D gene is named only where the DNA matches it firmly. Size is stated for part of the rows, as once, few or many counts, or as a class when the clone is expanded.

CDR3aa	CDR3nt	v_gene	j_gene	abundance	len	d_gene
CASSSVWNTEAFF	TGTGCCAGCAGTTCGGTGTGGAACACTGAAGCTTTCTTT	TRBV28	TRBJ1-1	NA	13	NA
CASSAVAGQGAKPYGYTF	TGTGCCAGCAGCGCTGTGGCGGGACAGGGGGCGAAACCCTATGGCTACACCTTC	TRBV6-4	TRBJ1-2	NA	18	TRBD1
CASSQEGRGQETQYF	TGCGCCAGCAGCCAAGAGGGTAGGGGCCAAGAGACCCAGTACTTC	TRBV4-3	TRBJ2-5	NA	15	NA
CASSSPTSAGVLGDTQYF	TGTGCCAGCAGTTCCCCTACTTCAGCGGGAGTTTTAGGAGATACGCAGTATTTT	TRBV27	TRBJ2-3	NA	18	TRBD2
CASSWGGSVGDEQFF	TGCGCCAGCAGCTGGGGCGGGAGTGTGGGAGATGAGCAGTTCTTC	TRBV4-3	TRBJ2-1	NA	15	TRBD2
CASSLAPAARGETQYF	TGCGCCAGCAGCTTGGCGCCGGCAGCCCGGGGGGAGACCCAGTACTTC	TRBV5-1	TRBJ2-5	NA	16	NA
CASRTRGTAGYTF	TGTGCCAGCAGGACTAGAGGGACGGCTGGCTACACCTTC	TRBV28	TRBJ1-2	NA	13	NA
CAWSARGLANYGYTF	TGTGCCTGGAGTGCCAGGGGACTGGCTAACTATGGCTACACCTTC	TRBV30	TRBJ1-2	NA	15	NA
CASSVLGGGGETQYF	TGTGCCAGCAGCGTCCTCGGGGGAGGTGGAGAGACCCAGTACTTC	TRBV9	TRBJ2-5	NA	15	NA
CASSRDLGQPQHF	TGTGCCAGCAGCAGGGACTTGGGACAGCCCCAGCATTTT	TRBV28	TRBJ1-5	NA	13	NA
CASSSLPIYEQYF	TGTGCCAGCAGTTCTCTCCCGATCTACGAGCAGTACTTC	TRBV28	TRBJ2-7	NA	13	NA
CASSREWAVNIQYF	TGTGCCAGCAGCCGAGAGTGGGCCGTGAACATTCAGTACTTC	TRBV5-8	TRBJ2-4	NA	14	NA
CASSHVRALNTEAFF	TGCGCCAGCAGCCACGTCCGGGCCTTGAACACTGAAGCTTTCTTT	TRBV4-3	TRBJ1-1	NA	15	NA
CAISRVSDEQYF	TGTGCCATCAGTCGGGTTAGCGACGAGCAGTACTTC	TRBV10-3	TRBJ2-7	NA	12	NA
CATSPRTEGTYGYTF	TGTGCCACCTCACCGCGGACAGAGGGAACCTATGGCTACACCTTC	TRBV15	TRBJ1-2	NA	15	NA
CASSMQQEEKLFF	TGCGCCAGCAGCATGCAACAGGAGGAAAAACTGTTTTTT	TRBV5-1	TRBJ1-4	NA	13	NA
CASSKRLAGGNEQFF	TGTGCCAGCAGCAAGAGACTAGCGGGAGGAAATGAGCAGTTCTTC	TRBV7-9	TRBJ2-1	NA	15	TRBD2
CASSLEAVHSPLHF	TGTGCCAGCAGCTTAGAGGCGGTACATTCACCCCTCCACTTT	TRBV7-8	TRBJ1-6	once	14	NA
CASSLLGPDYEQYF	TGTGCCAGCAGTTTATTGGGTCCCGACTACGAGCAGTACTTC	TRBV27	TRBJ2-7	NA	14	NA
CASRPTSGDSDTQYF	TGTGCCAGCAGACCGACTAGCGGGGACTCAGATACGCAGTATTTT	TRBV7-6	TRBJ2-3	NA	15	TRBD2
CASTQRGSGLAEVGLETQYF	TGTGCCAGCACCCAAAGAGGTAGTGGTCTAGCGGAAGTGGGTTTGGAGACCCAGTACTTC	TRBV21-1	TRBJ2-5	NA	20	NA
CASSIGGTREIGFF	TGTGCCAGTAGCATAGGGGGAACCAGGGAGATTGGGTTCTTC	TRBV19	TRBJ2-1	NA	14	NA
CASSKDRETGELFF	TGCGCCAGCAGCAAAGACAGGGAGACCGGGGAGCTGTTTTTT	TRBV5-1	TRBJ2-2	NA	14	TRBD1
CASSQGSSYNSPLHF	TGCGCCAGCAGCCAAGGGAGCTCCTATAATTCACCCCTCCACTTT	TRBV4-1	TRBJ1-6	NA	15	NA
CASSLGTTSTDTQYF	TGCGCCAGCAGCTTGGGGACTACCAGCACAGATACGCAGTATTTT	TRBV5-1	TRBJ2-3	NA	15	NA
CASSHRSGADEKLFF	TGCGCCAGCAGCCACCGTTCCGGGGCTGACGAAAAACTGTTTTTT	TRBV4-1	TRBJ1-4	NA	15	NA
CASSETGTDYGYTF	TGTGCCAGCAGCGAAACCGGGACAGACTATGGCTACACCTTC	TRBV9	TRBJ1-2	NA	14	TRBD1
CASRLWGAGDYGYTF	TGTGCCAGCAGACTTTGGGGGGCAGGCGACTATGGCTACACCTTC	TRBV27	TRBJ1-2	NA	15	NA
CASSQALAGVADTQYF	TGTGCCAGCAGCCAGGCTCTAGCGGGAGTTGCAGATACGCAGTATTTT	TRBV28	TRBJ2-3	NA	16	TRBD2
CASSLAKVNHGGELFF	TGTGCCAGCAGCTTGGCCAAGGTTAACCACGGCGGGGAGCTGTTTTTT	TRBV5-6	TRBJ2-2	NA	16	NA
CASSSRQGAVADTQYF	TGTGCCAGCAGTTCCAGACAGGGGGCCGTGGCAGATACGCAGTATTTT	TRBV27	TRBJ2-3	NA	16	TRBD1
CASNRGGNTEAFF	TGTGCCAGCAACCGTGGGGGTAACACTGAAGCTTTCTTT	TRBV6-1	TRBJ1-1	NA	13	NA
CASSLKGKEQFF	TGCGCCAGCAGCTTAAAGGGTAAGGAGCAGTTCTTC	TRBV5-1	TRBJ2-1	once	12	NA
CATSRDWGAGYGYTF	TGTGCCACCAGCAGAGATTGGGGGGCAGGATATGGCTACACCTTC	TRBV15	TRBJ1-2	NA	15	NA
CASSGASNVETQYF	TGTGCCAGCAGTGGGGCGTCGAACGTGGAGACCCAGTACTTC	TRBV2	TRBJ2-5	NA	14	NA
CSVRWSASTDTQYF	TGCAGCGTGAGGTGGAGTGCTAGCACAGATACGCAGTATTTT	TRBV29-1	TRBJ2-3	NA	14	NA
CASRRPGPEKQFF	TGTGCCAGCAGACGCCCGGGGCCAGAGAAGCAGTTCTTC	TRBV11-2	TRBJ2-1	NA	13	NA
CASSLDRRSYEQYF	TGTGCCAGCAGCTTGGACAGGCGCTCCTACGAGCAGTACTTC	TRBV5-4	TRBJ2-7	NA	14	NA
CASSLGLGTGQQPQHF	TGTGCCAGCAGCTTGGGCCTGGGGACAGGGCAACAGCCCCAGCATTTT	TRBV7-8	TRBJ1-5	NA	16	TRBD1
CASSYSRGGNEQFF	TGTGCCAGCAGTTACTCGAGAGGTGGCAATGAGCAGTTCTTC	TRBV6-5	TRBJ2-1	NA	14	NA
CASSVSGGNYGYTF	TGTGCCAGCAGCGTATCAGGGGGAAACTATGGCTACACCTTC	TRBV7-3	TRBJ1-2	once	14	TRBD1
CASSFGGTSRTFTDTQYF	TGCGCCAGCAGCTTTGGGGGGACTAGCAGAACGTTCACAGATACGCAGTATTTT	TRBV5-1	TRBJ2-3	once	18	TRBD2
CASSPPSRGPLTDTQYF	TGTGCCAGCAGTCCTCCAAGTCGGGGCCCGCTCACAGATACGCAGTATTTT	TRBV28	TRBJ2-3	NA	17	NA
CASSPTGVQETQYF	TGTGCCAGCTCACCGACAGGGGTCCAAGAGACCCAGTACTTC	TRBV18	TRBJ2-5	NA	14	TRBD1
CARSLRLSGGAENIQYF	TGTGCCAGAAGCTTACGACTTTCGGGGGGCGCCGAAAACATTCAGTACTTC	TRBV7-5	TRBJ2-4	NA	17	NA
CAWSVSMTSREGHYEQYF	TGTGCCTGGAGTGTTTCAATGACTTCACGGGAGGGCCACTACGAGCAGTACTTC	TRBV30	TRBJ2-7	NA	18	TRBD2
CASIKDSTSGYEQYF	TGTGCCAGCATAAAGGACAGCACCTCTGGCTACGAGCAGTACTTC	TRBV2	TRBJ2-7	NA	15	NA
CASRAPGPEGYTF	TGTGCCAGCAGGGCACCGGGCCCGGAGGGCTACACCTTC	TRBV6-1	TRBJ1-2	NA	13	NA
CAISEGRAGNTIYF	TGTGCCATCAGTGAGGGCAGGGCTGGAAACACCATATATTTT	TRBV10-3	TRBJ1-3	few	14	NA